This is a list of T cell receptor beta chains from one sample in a study of blood T cell repertoires in COVID-19. This table comes from immunoSEQ multiplex PCR, and its TCRdb copy is limited to in-frame clones, with some not included. Counted here are about 200,000 clones, 70% to 90% occurring once; the ten biggest clones make up about 5%. What was sequenced was peripheral blood. These receptors came from an elderly woman with acute or convalescent COVID-19. Both conserved end residues are part of each CDR3. D genes are given only for firm matches. The listing skips clone size in some rows; elsewhere it reads once, few, many or a size class.

>NA|NA|TRBV7-2|TRBJ1-5
TGTGCCAGCAGCTTAAGGGCAGGGGAGTATAGCAATCAGCCCCAGCATTTT
CASSLRAGEYSNQPQHF
>TRBD1|NA|TRBV10-3|TRBJ1-1
TGTGCCATCAAGGACAGGGCGGACACTGAAGCTTTCTTT
CAIKDRADTEAFF
>TRBD1|NA|TRBV7-9|TRBJ1-2
TGTGCCAGCAGCTTAGCCGGGACAGGGAGAGGCTACACCTTC
CASSLAGTGRGYTF
>NA|NA|TRBV4-3|TRBJ2-7
TGCGCCAGCAGCCAAGATCTCACCGAGGGCGAGCAGTACTTC
CASSQDLTEGEQYF
>NA|NA|TRBV28|TRBJ2-5
TGTGCCAGCAGCCAAACAGGGCTCGCACAAGAGACCCAGTACTTC
CASSQTGLAQETQYF
>NA|once|TRBV7-2|TRBJ1-2
TGTGCCAGCAGCTTAGAACAGGGTAGATGGGACTACACCTTC
CASSLEQGRWDYTF
>NA|NA|TRBV2|TRBJ1-1
TGTGCCAGCCTCCCTGGGGGCGGCTACACTGAAGCTTTCTTT
CASLPGGGYTEAFF
>NA|NA|TRBV5-1|TRBJ2-1
TGCGCCAGCAGCTTGGAACGGGTCGATAATGAGCAGTTCTTC
CASSLERVDNEQFF
>NA|NA|TRBV19|TRBJ1-2
TGTGCCAGTAGTGTCCGGGGGGAATACGATGGCTACACCTTC
CASSVRGEYDGYTF
>TRBD1|NA|TRBV19|TRBJ1-5
TGTGCCAGTAAGGCGGTTGGACAGGGGTTGAATCAGCCCCAGCATTTT
CASKAVGQGLNQPQHF
>TRBD2|once|TRBV27|TRBJ2-1
TGTGCCAGCAGTCCTTGGACTAGCGGGTATGAGCAGTTCTTC
CASSPWTSGYEQFF
>NA|once|TRBV6-5|TRBJ2-1
TGTGCCAGCAGACGAACGAGGGAAGGAGGCAATGAGCAGTTCTTC
CASRRTREGGNEQFF
>NA|NA|TRBV29-1|TRBJ1-2
TGCAGCGTTTGGCTACAAGGGGGGGGCCTCTATGGCTACACCTTC
CSVWLQGGGLYGYTF
>NA|NA|TRBV7-2|TRBJ1-2
TGTGCCAGCAGAAACCAGCCGGCGCGGCCGCAGTTTACCTTC
CASRNQPARPQFTF
>TRBD1|NA|TRBV9|TRBJ1-1
TGTGCCAGCAGCCCGAGGGACAGCGCCTCGAACACTGAAGCTTTCTTT
CASSPRDSASNTEAFF
>NA|NA|TRBV18|TRBJ1-2
TGTGCCAGCTCACCTCGCATGACAGGTATAGACTATGGCTACACCTTC
CASSPRMTGIDYGYTF
>TRBD2|NA|TRBV5-1|TRBJ2-2
TGCGCCAGCAGCTTGGTTGCGGGAGGGCCTCCCGGGGAGCTGTTTTTT
CASSLVAGGPPGELFF
>NA|once|TRBV7-2|TRBJ1-1
TGTGCCAGCAGCCCACAGGGCGCGAACACTGAAGCTTTCTTT
CASSPQGANTEAFF
>TRBD1|NA|TRBV28|TRBJ1-2
TGTGCCAGCAGTTTGACAGGGGGCGACTATGGCTACACCTTC
CASSLTGGDYGYTF
>NA|NA|TRBV15|TRBJ1-1
TGTGCCACCAGCAGAGAAGGTTGGGGGGGACCTATGAACACTGAAGCTTTCTTT
CATSREGWGGPMNTEAFF
>NA|NA|TRBV6-5|TRBJ1-4
TGTGCCAGCAATGTGAGGGCGGCTAATGAAAAACTGTTTTTT
CASNVRAANEKLFF
>TRBD2|few|TRBV3-1/TRBV3-2|TRBJ2-3
TGTGCCAGCAGCCACTACGGGGCTAGCGGGACTAGCACAGATACGCAGTATTTT
CASSHYGASGTSTDTQYF
>TRBD1|NA|TRBV6-5|TRBJ1-2
TGTGCCAGCAGTTACCGGGACAGAAACTATGGCTACACCTTC
CASSYRDRNYGYTF
>TRBD2|NA|TRBV29-1|TRBJ2-1
TGCAGCGTTGAGGGACTAGCGGGAGGGCCACGGTATGAGCAGTTCTTC
CSVEGLAGGPRYEQFF
>NA|once|TRBV7-2|TRBJ1-5
TGTGCCAGCAGCTTAACAGGGCCCCCACTGTACCAGCATTTT
CASSLTGPPLYQHF
>TRBD2|NA|TRBV28|TRBJ2-3
TGTGCCAGCAGTGTAGCGGGAGGAGGGACAGATACGCAGTATTTT
CASSVAGGGTDTQYF
>TRBD1|once|TRBV28|TRBJ2-5
TGTGCCAGCAGTTTGTCCCCTGGGCCCGGGACAGGGGAACAGGAGACCCAGTACTTC
CASSLSPGPGTGEQETQYF
>NA|NA|TRBV5-8|TRBJ1-1
TGTGCCAGCAGCCTAGGGATGGGAGGAGCTTTCTTT
CASSLGMGGAFF
>NA|NA|TRBV12-3/TRBV12-4|TRBJ2-1
TGTGCCAGCAGTTTATGGGGCGGCCCGGGGCAGTTCTTC
CASSLWGGPGQFF
>TRBD2|NA|TRBV27|TRBJ2-7
TGTGCCAGCAGTTCCCCGTCGGCGGTAGCGGGAGGGGGCGACGAGCAGTACTTC
CASSSPSAVAGGGDEQYF
>NA|NA|TRBV18|TRBJ2-3
TGTGCCAGCTCACTCTACGAGACATACACAGATACGCAGTATTTT
CASSLYETYTDTQYF
>NA|NA|TRBV7-9|TRBJ1-4
TGTGCCAGCACCCGGGGGACTAATGAAAAACTGTTTTTT
CASTRGTNEKLFF
>NA|once|TRBV5-1|TRBJ1-5
TGCGCCAGCAGCTTCCAGGTGGATCTTAGCAATCAGCCCCAGCATTTT
CASSFQVDLSNQPQHF
>NA|NA|TRBV7-2|TRBJ2-5
TGTGCCAGCACCTCGTACCGGGGTAGAGAGACCCAGTACTTC
CASTSYRGRETQYF